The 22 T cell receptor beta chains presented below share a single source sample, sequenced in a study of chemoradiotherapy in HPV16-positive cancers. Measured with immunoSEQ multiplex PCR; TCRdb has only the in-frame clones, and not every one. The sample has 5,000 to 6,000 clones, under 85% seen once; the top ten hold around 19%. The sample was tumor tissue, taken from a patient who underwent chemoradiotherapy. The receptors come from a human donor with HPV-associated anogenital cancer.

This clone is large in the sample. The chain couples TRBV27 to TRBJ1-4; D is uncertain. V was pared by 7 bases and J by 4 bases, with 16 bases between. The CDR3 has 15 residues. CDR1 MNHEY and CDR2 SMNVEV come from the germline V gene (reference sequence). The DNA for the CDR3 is TGTGCCAGCACCTCGATACAGACTAGTAATGAAAAACTGTTTTTT. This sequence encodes CASTSIQTSNEKLFF.

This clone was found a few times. The CDR3 is CASSLGVLFF. The CDR3 DNA is TGTGCCAGCAGCTTAGGGGTACTGTTTTTT. The chain employs TRBV11-2 and TRBJ1-4; D is unresolved. From germline, CDR1 is SGHAT and CDR2 FQNNGV. Trimming shortened V by 1 base and J by 13 bases, and 4 bases separated the two germline ends. The CDR3 covers 10 residues.

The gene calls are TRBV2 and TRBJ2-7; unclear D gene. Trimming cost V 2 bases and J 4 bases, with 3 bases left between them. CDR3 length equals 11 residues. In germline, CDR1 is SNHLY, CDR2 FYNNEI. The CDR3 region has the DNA TGTGCCAGCAGTGAATATTACGAGCAGTACTTC. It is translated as CASSEYYEQYF.

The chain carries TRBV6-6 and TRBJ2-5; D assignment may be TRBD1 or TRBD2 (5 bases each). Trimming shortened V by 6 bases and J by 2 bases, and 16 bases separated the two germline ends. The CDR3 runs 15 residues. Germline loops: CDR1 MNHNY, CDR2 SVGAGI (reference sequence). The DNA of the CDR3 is TGTGCCAGCAGCCCTCCCATGAGGGGACAAGAGACCCAGTACTTC. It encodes CASSPPMRGQETQYF.

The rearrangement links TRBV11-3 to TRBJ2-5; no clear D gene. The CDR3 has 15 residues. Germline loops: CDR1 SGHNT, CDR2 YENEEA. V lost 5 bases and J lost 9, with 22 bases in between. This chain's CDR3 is CASSPTPVGRVSQYF. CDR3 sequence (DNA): TGTGCCAGCAGCCCAACTCCCGTCGGTCGGGTGTCCCAGTACTTC. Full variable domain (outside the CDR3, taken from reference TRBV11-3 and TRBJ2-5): EAGVVQSPRYKIIEKKQPVAFWCNPISGHNTLYWYLQNLGQGPELLIRYENEEAVDDSQLPKDRFSAERLKGVDSTLKIQPAELGDSAVYLCASSPTPVGRVSQYFGPGTRLLVL.

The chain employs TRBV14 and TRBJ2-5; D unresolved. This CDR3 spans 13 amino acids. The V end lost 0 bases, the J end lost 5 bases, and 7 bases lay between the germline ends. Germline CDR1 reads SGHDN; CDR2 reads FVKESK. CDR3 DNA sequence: TGTGCCAGCAGCCAAGATCGATGGGAGACCCAGTACTTC. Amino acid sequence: CASSQDRWETQYF.

The CDR3: CATSRDLMTGVDDGYTF. For the CDR3, the DNA is TGTGCCACCAGCAGAGACCTAATGACAGGGGTCGACGATGGCTACACCTTC. V is TRBV15 and J is TRBJ1-2; 8 bases align to TRBD1. Per germline, CDR1 LNHNV and CDR2 YYDKDF (reference sequence). V was clipped by 0 bases and J by 6 bases; unmatched bases: 12. The length of the CDR3 is 17 residues.

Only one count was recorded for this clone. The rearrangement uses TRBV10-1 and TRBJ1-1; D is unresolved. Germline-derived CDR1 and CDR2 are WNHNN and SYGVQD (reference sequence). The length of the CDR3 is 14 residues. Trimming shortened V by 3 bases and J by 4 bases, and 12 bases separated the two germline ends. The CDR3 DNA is TGCGCCAGCAGTGAACTTCGACTCGGCACTGAAGCTTTCTTT. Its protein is CASSELRLGTEAFF.

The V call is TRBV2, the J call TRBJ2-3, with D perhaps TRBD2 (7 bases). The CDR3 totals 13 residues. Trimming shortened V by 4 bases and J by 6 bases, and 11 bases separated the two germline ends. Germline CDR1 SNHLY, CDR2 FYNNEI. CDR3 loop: CASSGGGGDTQYF. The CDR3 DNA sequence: TGTGCCAGCAGTGGGGGGGGCGGCGATACGCAGTATTTT.

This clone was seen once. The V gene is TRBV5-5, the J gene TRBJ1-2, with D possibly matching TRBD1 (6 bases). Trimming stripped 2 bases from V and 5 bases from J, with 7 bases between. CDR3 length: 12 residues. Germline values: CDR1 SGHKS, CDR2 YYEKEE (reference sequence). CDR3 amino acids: CASSFGQYGYTF. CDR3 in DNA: TGTGCCAGCAGCTTTGGACAGTATGGCTACACCTTC.

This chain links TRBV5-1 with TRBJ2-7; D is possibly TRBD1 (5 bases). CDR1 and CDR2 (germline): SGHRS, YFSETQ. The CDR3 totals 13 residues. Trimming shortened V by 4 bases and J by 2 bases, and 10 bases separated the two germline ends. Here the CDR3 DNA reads TGCGCCAGCAGCGGCACAGGAGCCTACGAGCAGTACTTC. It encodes CASSGTGAYEQYF. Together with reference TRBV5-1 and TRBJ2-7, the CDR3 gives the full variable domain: KAGVTQTPRYLIKTRGQQVTLSCSPISGHRSVSWYQQTPGQGLQFLFEYFSETQRNKGNFPGRFSGRQFSNSRSEMNVSTLELGDSALYLCASSGTGAYEQYFGPGTRLTVT.

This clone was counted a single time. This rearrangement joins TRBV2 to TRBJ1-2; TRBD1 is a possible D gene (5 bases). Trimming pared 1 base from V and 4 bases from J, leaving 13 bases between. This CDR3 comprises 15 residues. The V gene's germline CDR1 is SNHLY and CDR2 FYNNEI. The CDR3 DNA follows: TGTGCCAGCAGTGAAGGGCCAGGGAGGGGCTATGGCTACACCTTC. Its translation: CASSEGPGRGYGYTF.

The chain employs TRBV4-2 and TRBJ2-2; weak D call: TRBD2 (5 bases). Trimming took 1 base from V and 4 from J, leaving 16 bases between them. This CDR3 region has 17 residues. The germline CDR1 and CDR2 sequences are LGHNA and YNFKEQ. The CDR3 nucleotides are TGTGCCAGCAGCCAAGTTGGCGGACTCTGGGGCACCGGGGAGCTGTTTTTT. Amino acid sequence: CASSQVGGLWGTGELFF.

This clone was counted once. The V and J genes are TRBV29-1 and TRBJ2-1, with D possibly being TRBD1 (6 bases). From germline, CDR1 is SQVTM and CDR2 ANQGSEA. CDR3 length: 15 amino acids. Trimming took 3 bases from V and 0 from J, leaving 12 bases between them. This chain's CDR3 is CSVDSGAGSYNEQFF. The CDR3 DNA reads TGCAGCGTTGACTCAGGGGCCGGCTCCTACAATGAGCAGTTCTTC.

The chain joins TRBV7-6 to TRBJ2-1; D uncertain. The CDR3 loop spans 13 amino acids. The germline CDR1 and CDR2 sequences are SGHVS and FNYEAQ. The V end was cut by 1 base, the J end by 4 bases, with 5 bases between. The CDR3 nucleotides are TGTGCCAGCAGCTTAGGGCTTTACAATGAGCAGTTCTTC. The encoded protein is CASSLGLYNEQFF.

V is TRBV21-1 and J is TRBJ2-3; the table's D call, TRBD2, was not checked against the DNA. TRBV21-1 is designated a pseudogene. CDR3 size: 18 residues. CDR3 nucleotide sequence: TGTGCCAGCAGCAAAGACAAGGGGGGGCGGGAGAGGATAGATACGCAGTATTTT. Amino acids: CASSKDKGGRERIDTQYF.

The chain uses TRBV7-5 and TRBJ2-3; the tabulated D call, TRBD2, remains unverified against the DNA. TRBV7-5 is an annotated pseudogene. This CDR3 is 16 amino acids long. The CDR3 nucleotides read TGTGTCAGAAGCTTAGACTGGGTTAGCAAAACAGATACGCAGTATTTT. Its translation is CVRSLDWVSKTDTQYF.

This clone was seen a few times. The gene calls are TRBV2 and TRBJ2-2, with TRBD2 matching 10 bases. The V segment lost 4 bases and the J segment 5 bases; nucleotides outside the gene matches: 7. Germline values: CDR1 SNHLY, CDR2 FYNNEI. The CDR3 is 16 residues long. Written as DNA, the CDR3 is TGTGCCAGCAGTGCGGGACTAGCGCTGGGGACCGGGGAGCTGTTTTTT. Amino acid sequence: CASSAGLALGTGELFF. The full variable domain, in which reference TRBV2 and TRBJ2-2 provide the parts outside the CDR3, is EPEVTQTPSHQVTQMGQEVILRCVPISNHLYFYWYRQILGQKVEFLVSFYNNEISEKSEIFDDQFSVERPDGSNFTLKIRSTKLEDSAMYFCASSAGLALGTGELFFGEGSRLTVL.

The CDR3 DNA follows: TGTGCCTGGGGACCTACCGGGGATACGCAGTATTTT. Amino acids: CAWGPTGDTQYF. The chain couples TRBV30 to TRBJ2-3; D unresolved. The CDR3 spans 12 residues. Trimming removed 5 bases at V and 6 bases at J, with 12 bases between. Germline CDR1 reads GTSNPN; CDR2 reads SVGIG (reference sequence).

CDR3 sequence (DNA): TGTGCCACCCGGGGGTCTAGCACAGATACGCAGTATTTT. Residues: CATRGSSTDTQYF. This sequence joins TRBV6-5 and TRBJ2-3, with D perhaps TRBD2 (6 bases). V was clipped by 10 bases and J by 0 bases, with 11 bases between them. The germline CDR1 and CDR2 sequences are MNHEY and SVGAGI. The CDR3 runs to 13 residues.

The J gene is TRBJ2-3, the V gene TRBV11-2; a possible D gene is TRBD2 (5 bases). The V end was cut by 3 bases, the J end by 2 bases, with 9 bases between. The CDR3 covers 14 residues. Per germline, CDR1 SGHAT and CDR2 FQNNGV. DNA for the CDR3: TGTGCCAGCAGCTTCGGACTTTACACAGATACGCAGTATTTT. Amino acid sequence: CASSFGLYTDTQYF.

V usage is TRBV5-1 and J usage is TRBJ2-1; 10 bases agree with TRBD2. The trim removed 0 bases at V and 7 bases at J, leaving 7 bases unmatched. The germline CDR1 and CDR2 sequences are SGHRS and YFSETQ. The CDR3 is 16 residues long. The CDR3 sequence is CASSLVLAGMENEQFF. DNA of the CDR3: TGCGCCAGCAGCTTGGTACTAGCGGGGATGGAAAATGAGCAGTTCTTC.